These T cell receptor beta chains were read from a single sample in a study of T cell responses to AZD1222 COVID-19 vaccine. The data were produced by immunoSEQ multiplex PCR, yet TCRdb's version contains in-frame clones alone and is incomplete. The data contain roughly 130,000 clones, around 94% of them singletons. The sequencing here drew on peripheral blood, taken on day 0 of AZD1222 vaccination. Receptors originate from an adult in good health. Each CDR3 is given with its conserved first and last residue. Fields, in order: J gene, CDR3 length, clone size, V gene, D gene, CDR3 DNA, CDR3 protein. The D gene is left open where the match is weak. A row's size may be missing; if present it is once, few, many or a size class.

j_call: TRBJ2-2
cdr3_length: 16
clone_size: -
v_call: TRBV7-9
d_call: TRBD2
cdr3_nt: TGTGCCAGCAGCTTAGCCGGCGGGGGAGAAACCGGGGAGCTGTTTTTT
cdr3_aa: CASSLAGGGETGELFF

j_call: TRBJ1-5
cdr3_length: 13
clone_size: -
v_call: TRBV30
d_call: -
cdr3_nt: TGTGCCTGGAGTGTAGGCGGGGGTCAGCCCCAGCATTTT
cdr3_aa: CAWSVGGGQPQHF

j_call: TRBJ1-3
cdr3_length: 15
clone_size: -
v_call: TRBV9
d_call: -
cdr3_nt: TGTGCCAGCAGCGCCCTAACGGACAGAGGAAACACCATATATTTT
cdr3_aa: CASSALTDRGNTIYF

j_call: TRBJ2-3
cdr3_length: 15
clone_size: -
v_call: TRBV6-5
d_call: TRBD1
cdr3_nt: TGTGCCAGCAGTACACCGGGACAGGGCACAGATACGCAGTATTTT
cdr3_aa: CASSTPGQGTDTQYF

j_call: TRBJ2-6
cdr3_length: 15
clone_size: -
v_call: TRBV29-1
d_call: TRBD1
cdr3_nt: TGCAGCGTTACGGACAGGCGCTCTGGGGCCAACGTCCTGACTTTC
cdr3_aa: CSVTDRRSGANVLTF

j_call: TRBJ2-1
cdr3_length: 15
clone_size: -
v_call: TRBV27
d_call: -
cdr3_nt: TGTGCCAGCAGTTTTCAACTGGGAATCTACAATGAGCAGTTCTTC
cdr3_aa: CASSFQLGIYNEQFF

j_call: TRBJ2-2
cdr3_length: 13
clone_size: -
v_call: TRBV12-3/TRBV12-4
d_call: TRBD2
cdr3_nt: TGTGCCAGCAGGGCTAGCGGGACCGGGGAGCTGTTTTTT
cdr3_aa: CASRASGTGELFF

j_call: TRBJ2-3
cdr3_length: 14
clone_size: -
v_call: TRBV6-5
d_call: -
cdr3_nt: TGTGCCAGCAGGGGGACACCTAGCACAGATACGCAGTATTTT
cdr3_aa: CASRGTPSTDTQYF

j_call: TRBJ1-2
cdr3_length: 14
clone_size: -
v_call: TRBV24-1
d_call: -
cdr3_nt: TGTGCCACCAGTGATTCGGGGGGGACGGGTGGCTACACCTTC
cdr3_aa: CATSDSGGTGGYTF

j_call: TRBJ1-6
cdr3_length: 15
clone_size: -
v_call: TRBV5-6
d_call: -
cdr3_nt: TGTGCCAGCAGCTTGGGCGCAGCCAACAATTCACCCCTCCACTTT
cdr3_aa: CASSLGAANNSPLHF

j_call: TRBJ2-4
cdr3_length: 12
clone_size: -
v_call: TRBV28
d_call: TRBD1
cdr3_nt: TGTGCCATCCGGGACAGGGTGGCCATTCAGTACTTC
cdr3_aa: CAIRDRVAIQYF

j_call: TRBJ1-1
cdr3_length: 14
clone_size: -
v_call: TRBV5-1
d_call: TRBD1
cdr3_nt: TGCGCCAGCAGCCGGACAGGGCCGGGAACTGAAGCTTTCTTT
cdr3_aa: CASSRTGPGTEAFF

j_call: TRBJ1-6
cdr3_length: 15
clone_size: -
v_call: TRBV5-1
d_call: -
cdr3_nt: TGCGCCAGCAGCTTGGTGTCAGGGTCCAATTCACCCCTCCACTTT
cdr3_aa: CASSLVSGSNSPLHF

j_call: TRBJ1-5
cdr3_length: 14
clone_size: -
v_call: TRBV28
d_call: -
cdr3_nt: TGTGCCAGCAGTTTTGTACGGTACAATCAGCCCCAGCATTTT
cdr3_aa: CASSFVRYNQPQHF

j_call: TRBJ2-1
cdr3_length: 11
clone_size: once
v_call: TRBV20-1
d_call: -
cdr3_nt: TGCAGTGCTAGAGATCTCCAGGAGCAGTTCTTC
cdr3_aa: CSARDLQEQFF

j_call: TRBJ2-5
cdr3_length: 12
clone_size: -
v_call: TRBV19
d_call: -
cdr3_nt: TGTGCCAGTAGTATGGTCGAAGGAGCCCAGTACTTC
cdr3_aa: CASSMVEGAQYF

j_call: TRBJ2-7
cdr3_length: 15
clone_size: once
v_call: TRBV3-1/TRBV3-2
d_call: -
cdr3_nt: TGTGCCAGCAGCAGCTACCGAGGGGGGGAAGACGAGCAGTACTTC
cdr3_aa: CASSSYRGGEDEQYF

j_call: TRBJ1-5
cdr3_length: 14
clone_size: -
v_call: TRBV7-2
d_call: -
cdr3_nt: TGTGCCAGCAGCTTAGACCTTTCCAATCAGCCCCAGCATTTT
cdr3_aa: CASSLDLSNQPQHF

j_call: TRBJ2-1
cdr3_length: 20
clone_size: -
v_call: TRBV4-2
d_call: TRBD2
cdr3_nt: TGTGCCAGCAGCCAAGGCCCCGTCGATAGCGGGGGGACCCACTACAATGAGCAGTTCTTC
cdr3_aa: CASSQGPVDSGGTHYNEQFF

j_call: TRBJ1-4
cdr3_length: 16
clone_size: -
v_call: TRBV18
d_call: -
cdr3_nt: TGTGCCAGCTCACGATCGAGGGACGGACTAAATGAAAAACTGTTTTTT
cdr3_aa: CASSRSRDGLNEKLFF

j_call: TRBJ1-3
cdr3_length: 13
clone_size: -
v_call: TRBV30
d_call: -
cdr3_nt: TGTGCCTGGGCCTACATCCTCGGAAACACCATATATTTT
cdr3_aa: CAWAYILGNTIYF

j_call: TRBJ2-1
cdr3_length: 14
clone_size: -
v_call: TRBV29-1
d_call: TRBD1
cdr3_nt: TGCAGCGTTGGGGACAGGAGCTCCTACAATGAGCAGTTCTTC
cdr3_aa: CSVGDRSSYNEQFF

j_call: TRBJ2-3
cdr3_length: 12
clone_size: -
v_call: TRBV6-1
d_call: -
cdr3_nt: TGTGCCAGCAGTGAACTGGTATATACGCAGTATTTT
cdr3_aa: CASSELVYTQYF

j_call: TRBJ2-7
cdr3_length: 12
clone_size: once
v_call: TRBV6-5
d_call: -
cdr3_nt: TGTGCCAGCAGGGGGCTAGACTACGAGCAGTACTTC
cdr3_aa: CASRGLDYEQYF

j_call: TRBJ2-4
cdr3_length: 15
clone_size: once
v_call: TRBV5-1
d_call: TRBD1
cdr3_nt: TGCGCCAGCAGCTCAGGGGGCTTGGCCAAAAACATTCAGTACTTC
cdr3_aa: CASSSGGLAKNIQYF

j_call: TRBJ2-1
cdr3_length: 15
clone_size: -
v_call: TRBV19
d_call: TRBD1
cdr3_nt: TGTGCCAGTAGTGTTACAGGGGGCTCCTACAATGAGCAGTTCTTC
cdr3_aa: CASSVTGGSYNEQFF

j_call: TRBJ1-5
cdr3_length: 16
clone_size: -
v_call: TRBV6-1
d_call: -
cdr3_nt: TGTGCCAGCAGTGAAAGAGGTATCGCCAGGGTACAGCCCCAGCATTTT
cdr3_aa: CASSERGIARVQPQHF

j_call: TRBJ2-1
cdr3_length: 12
clone_size: once
v_call: TRBV2
d_call: -
cdr3_nt: TGTGCCAGCAGACGGGACCACAATGAGCAGTTCTTC
cdr3_aa: CASRRDHNEQFF

j_call: TRBJ1-2
cdr3_length: 15
clone_size: -
v_call: TRBV19
d_call: TRBD1
cdr3_nt: TGTGCCAGTAGCGACGGACAGGGGCCACCCTCCGGCTACACCTTC
cdr3_aa: CASSDGQGPPSGYTF

j_call: TRBJ1-4
cdr3_length: 14
clone_size: -
v_call: TRBV6-5
d_call: -
cdr3_nt: TGTGCCAGCAGTTTCGACAGGTTGGGTGAAAAACTGTTTTTT
cdr3_aa: CASSFDRLGEKLFF

j_call: TRBJ1-2
cdr3_length: 14
clone_size: -
v_call: TRBV6-5
d_call: -
cdr3_nt: TGTGCCAGCAGTTACTCGGCCCTGGGAGGAGGCTACACCTTC
cdr3_aa: CASSYSALGGGYTF

j_call: TRBJ2-2
cdr3_length: 15
clone_size: -
v_call: TRBV19
d_call: TRBD2
cdr3_nt: TGTGCCAGTAGTATCGTAGCGGGAGGCGACGGGGAGCTGTTTTTT
cdr3_aa: CASSIVAGGDGELFF

j_call: TRBJ2-6
cdr3_length: 15
clone_size: -
v_call: TRBV2
d_call: -
cdr3_nt: TGTGCCAGCAGTCTGGACAGTCCTGGGGCCAACGTCCTGACTTTC
cdr3_aa: CASSLDSPGANVLTF

j_call: TRBJ2-1
cdr3_length: 15
clone_size: -
v_call: TRBV5-1
d_call: -
cdr3_nt: TGCGCCAGCAGCTTGGCCATGGAGCTGAGGAATGAGCAGTTCTTC
cdr3_aa: CASSLAMELRNEQFF

j_call: TRBJ1-1
cdr3_length: 13
clone_size: -
v_call: TRBV7-3
d_call: -
cdr3_nt: TGTGCCAGCAGCCCAGGACACTCCCGTGAAGCTTTCTTT
cdr3_aa: CASSPGHSREAFF

j_call: TRBJ2-6
cdr3_length: 21
clone_size: -
v_call: TRBV19
d_call: TRBD2
cdr3_nt: TGTGCCAGTAGTATAGGCGTTCCATCGACTAGCGGGAGGCTTGGGGCCAACGTCCTGACTTTC
cdr3_aa: CASSIGVPSTSGRLGANVLTF

j_call: TRBJ1-6
cdr3_length: 15
clone_size: -
v_call: TRBV4-1
d_call: -
cdr3_nt: TGCGCCAGCAGCTGGCGGGGAGGGCAGAATTCACCCCTCCACTTT
cdr3_aa: CASSWRGGQNSPLHF

j_call: TRBJ1-4
cdr3_length: 15
clone_size: -
v_call: TRBV12-5
d_call: -
cdr3_nt: TGTGCTAGTGGTCCCACCGGGACGGTGAATGAAAAACTGTTTTTT
cdr3_aa: CASGPTGTVNEKLFF

j_call: TRBJ1-5
cdr3_length: 15
clone_size: -
v_call: TRBV7-9
d_call: -
cdr3_nt: TGTGCCAGCAGCTTAGACGGAGGGGGGAGTCAGCCCCAGCATTTT
cdr3_aa: CASSLDGGGSQPQHF

j_call: TRBJ2-5
cdr3_length: 16
clone_size: -
v_call: TRBV29-1
d_call: TRBD2
cdr3_nt: TGCAGCGTTGAAAGCCAGGGACTAGCGGGAGGAGGGACCCAGTACTTC
cdr3_aa: CSVESQGLAGGGTQYF

j_call: TRBJ2-7
cdr3_length: 13
clone_size: once
v_call: TRBV6-6
d_call: -
cdr3_nt: TGTGCCAGCAGCCAGGGACCGATATACGAGCAGTACTTC
cdr3_aa: CASSQGPIYEQYF

j_call: TRBJ1-2
cdr3_length: 15
clone_size: -
v_call: TRBV4-3
d_call: -
cdr3_nt: TGCGCCAGCAGCCAAGTACAGGGTTTTAACTATGGCTACACCTTC
cdr3_aa: CASSQVQGFNYGYTF

j_call: TRBJ2-1
cdr3_length: 15
clone_size: -
v_call: TRBV7-9
d_call: -
cdr3_nt: TGTGCCAGCAGCCGGGACTTAGGAGCGACGGATGAGCAGTTCTTC
cdr3_aa: CASSRDLGATDEQFF

j_call: TRBJ1-1
cdr3_length: 12
clone_size: -
v_call: TRBV28
d_call: TRBD1
cdr3_nt: TGTGCCAGCAGTTTACCGGGACAGGAAGCTTTCTTT
cdr3_aa: CASSLPGQEAFF

j_call: TRBJ2-3
cdr3_length: 15
clone_size: -
v_call: TRBV19
d_call: TRBD2
cdr3_nt: TGTGCCAGTAGATTGACTAGCGGGGGGGCTAATACGCAGTATTTT
cdr3_aa: CASRLTSGGANTQYF

j_call: TRBJ1-4
cdr3_length: 15
clone_size: -
v_call: TRBV19
d_call: TRBD1
cdr3_nt: TGTGCCAGTAGGAAGACAGGGGGCGAAAAAGGAAAACTGTTTTTT
cdr3_aa: CASRKTGGEKGKLFF

j_call: TRBJ1-1
cdr3_length: 15
clone_size: -
v_call: TRBV19
d_call: TRBD1
cdr3_nt: TGTGCCAGTAGTCAGGGGGGCTCAATGAACACTGAAGCTTTCTTT
cdr3_aa: CASSQGGSMNTEAFF

j_call: TRBJ2-2
cdr3_length: 16
clone_size: -
v_call: TRBV10-1
d_call: TRBD2
cdr3_nt: TGCGCCAGCAGTACCGAGCGGGGGTGGAACACCGGGGAGCTGTTTTTT
cdr3_aa: CASSTERGWNTGELFF

j_call: TRBJ1-1
cdr3_length: 13
clone_size: -
v_call: TRBV18
d_call: TRBD1
cdr3_nt: TGTGCCAGCTCGACAGGGTACGGCACTGAAGCTTTCTTT
cdr3_aa: CASSTGYGTEAFF

j_call: TRBJ1-1
cdr3_length: 17
clone_size: -
v_call: TRBV19
d_call: TRBD1
cdr3_nt: TGTGCCAGTAGTCTGGTACGACAGGGGGCTCTGTACACTGAAGCTTTCTTT
cdr3_aa: CASSLVRQGALYTEAFF

j_call: TRBJ1-2
cdr3_length: 15
clone_size: -
v_call: TRBV6-4
d_call: -
cdr3_nt: TGTGCCAGCAGTTCCCACGGGGGGATCAACTATGGCTACACCTTC
cdr3_aa: CASSSHGGINYGYTF

j_call: TRBJ2-1
cdr3_length: 21
clone_size: -
v_call: TRBV21-1
d_call: -
cdr3_nt: TGTGCCAGCAGCAAAAGGTGGACCGGGACTAGCGGGAAGAGCTCCTACAATGAGCAGTTCTTC
cdr3_aa: CASSKRWTGTSGKSSYNEQFF

j_call: TRBJ1-3
cdr3_length: 16
clone_size: -
v_call: TRBV5-1
d_call: -
cdr3_nt: TGCGCCAGCAGCTTGGCGGGGACAAGAAATGGAAACACCATATATTTT
cdr3_aa: CASSLAGTRNGNTIYF

j_call: TRBJ2-2
cdr3_length: 14
clone_size: -
v_call: TRBV5-6
d_call: -
cdr3_nt: TGTGCCAGCAGCTTGGGAGGATATCCTTGGGAGCTGTTTTTT
cdr3_aa: CASSLGGYPWELFF

j_call: TRBJ2-1
cdr3_length: 16
clone_size: -
v_call: TRBV10-3
d_call: TRBD2
cdr3_nt: TGTGCCATCAGTGCTGGACTAGCGGCGACGTACAATGAGCAGTTCTTC
cdr3_aa: CAISAGLAATYNEQFF